Listed here are 18 T cell receptor beta chains from one sample, sequenced in a study of blood T cell repertoires in COVID-19. Assay: immunoSEQ multiplex PCR; the TCRdb copy retains only in-frame clones and omits some. The sample has 200,000 to 300,000 clones, 86% seen once. Sequencing was carried out using PBMCs or T cells enriched from blood (not recorded which). These receptors were taken from a woman in her fifties or sixties who had recovered from COVID-19.

The chain has TRBV4-3 and TRBJ1-1; D is unresolved. The CDR3 is made up of 18 amino acids. Germline CDR1 reads LGHNA; CDR2 reads YSLEER. V was cut by 0 bases and J by 6 bases, with 23 bases left in between. For the CDR3, the DNA is TGCGCCAGCAGCCAAGAGTCAGTCAGGCAGATAAAGCTCCCTGAAGCTTTCTTT. As protein: CASSQESVRQIKLPEAFF.

The chain joins TRBV5-8 to TRBJ2-7; 9 bases align to TRBD1. V trimming: 4 bases; J trimming: 5 bases; junction bases outside the gene matches: 13. The CDR3 loop spans 16 amino acids. Germline V gives CDR1 SGHTS, CDR2 YDEGEE. The CDR3 sequence: CASSRRRGQGDHEQYF. The DNA for the CDR3 is TGTGCCAGCAGCCGACGAAGGGGACAGGGTGACCACGAGCAGTACTTC.

This chain links TRBV6-5 with TRBJ1-2, with 10 bases fitting TRBD1. The CDR3 extends over 15 amino acids. J was trimmed by 5 bases and V by 0 bases; bases with no gene match: 3. Germline V gene lookup returns CDR1 MNHEY and CDR2 SVGAGI. CDR3 in DNA: TGTGCCAGCAGTTACTCGTCGGGACAGGGGTATGGCTACACCTTC. As protein: CASSYSSGQGYGYTF.

Comments on this clone: Other DNA sequences from this sample encode an identical CDR3 as well. CDR3 sequence reads: CASSQGGGGETQYF. Written as DNA, the CDR3 is TGTGCCAGCAGCCAAGGGGGGGGCGGAGAGACCCAGTACTTC. V usage is TRBV4-2 and J usage is TRBJ2-5; D may be TRBD2 (7 bases). With 1 base removed from V and 4 bases from J, the gap between germline ends came to 10 bases. The germline CDR1 and CDR2 sequences are LGHNA and YNFKEQ. CDR3 size: 14 residues.

The chain employs TRBV20-1 and TRBJ2-7; tentative D call: TRBD2 (5 bases). Germline CDR1 is DFQATT and CDR2 is SNEGSKA (reference sequence). The CDR3 has 11 amino acids. The V end was cut by 6 bases, the J end by 5 bases, with 11 bases between. The CDR3: CSASWRNEQYF. DNA of the CDR3: TGCAGTGCAAGCTGGAGGAACGAGCAGTACTTC.

Notes on this clone: The same CDR3 is also encoded by other DNA sequences in this sample. DNA of the CDR3: TGTGCCAGCAGCGTAGCCGGAGATAGCAATCAGCCCCAGCATTTT. As protein: CASSVAGDSNQPQHF. The V call is TRBV9, the J call TRBJ1-5, with unresolved D. CDR3 size: 15 residues. CDR1 and CDR2 (germline): SGDLS, YYNGEE. The ends were cut back, 0 bases at V and 0 bases at J, with 7 bases in the middle.

The rearrangement links TRBV27 to TRBJ2-2; weak D call: TRBD2 (5 bases). CDR3 size: 15 residues. Germline V gives CDR1 MNHEY, CDR2 SMNVEV (reference sequence). The germline V and J ends were trimmed by 7 bases and 0 bases, with 12 bases remaining between them. The DNA of the CDR3 is TGTGCCAGCACCACGCGAGGGACGAACACCGGGGAGCTGTTTTTT. It is translated as CASTTRGTNTGELFF.

The chain combines TRBV15 with TRBJ2-2; 9 nucleotides align to TRBD2. V dropped 1 base and J dropped 7; count of bases not matched to a gene: 7. CDR1 and CDR2 (germline): LNHNV, YYDKDF (reference sequence). The CDR3 totals 16 residues. The CDR3 region is CATSRGAGGLGGELFF. CDR3 sequence (DNA): TGTGCCACCAGCAGAGGGGCGGGAGGGCTCGGCGGGGAGCTGTTTTTT.

This clone was counted only a few times. The sample holds other DNA sequences that translate to the same CDR3. The chain recombines TRBV11-3 with TRBJ1-3; D gene uncertain. The CDR3 has 15 residues. The V gene's germline CDR1 is SGHNT and CDR2 YENEEA. Deletions cut 1 base from V and 0 bases from J, with 7 bases between. The CDR3, as DNA: TGTGCCAGCAGCTTAGGAGCGAGCTCTGGAAACACCATATATTTT. It specifies CASSLGASSGNTIYF.

The chain is built from TRBV27 and TRBJ2-2; 11 positions match TRBD2. Trimming cost V 7 bases and J 4 bases; bases outside gene matches: 5. CDR3 length: 15 amino acids. The V gene's germline CDR1 is MNHEY and CDR2 SMNVEV (reference sequence). CDR3 sequence: CASTLAGGRTGELFF. Written as DNA, the CDR3 is TGTGCCAGCACCCTAGCGGGAGGTCGCACCGGGGAGCTGTTTTTT.

The J gene is TRBJ2-1, the V gene TRBV11-2, with TRBD2 matching 7 bases. With 1 base clipped from V and 12 bases from J, the junction kept 12 bases outside the gene matches. CDR1 SGHAT and CDR2 FQNNGV come from the germline V gene. This CDR3 comprises 15 residues. This CDR3 reads CASSLVPIAGMGQFF. CDR3 coding DNA: TGTGCCAGCAGCTTAGTTCCTATAGCGGGTATGGGGCAGTTCTTC.

Only a few counts were recorded for this clone. The V and J genes are TRBV4-2 and TRBJ1-5; no definite D call. The germline gives CDR1 LGHNA, CDR2 YNFKEQ. Trimming took 1 base from V and 6 from J, leaving 13 bases between them. The CDR3 is 15 amino acids. The CDR3 sequence is CASSQVAGISQPQHF. The CDR3 nucleotides are TGTGCCAGCAGCCAAGTAGCGGGGATAAGTCAGCCCCAGCATTTT.

The chain links TRBV7-3 to TRBJ2-3; no definite D call. The ends were cut back, 1 base at V and 6 bases at J, with 8 bases in the middle. Germline assignment: CDR1 SGHTA and CDR2 FQGTGA. This CDR3 has 13 amino acids. The CDR3 reads CASSLNAADTQYF. CDR3 coding DNA: TGTGCCAGCAGCTTAAATGCGGCCGATACGCAGTATTTT.

The rearrangement uses TRBV4-3 and TRBJ2-2, with D unresolved. V lost 0 bases to trimming and J lost 0 bases, with 11 bases between them. The CDR3 totals 17 residues. Germline V gene sequence: CDR1 LGHNA, CDR2 YSLEER. The CDR3 DNA sequence: TGCGCCAGCAGCCAAGAGGCGGCGGCTACGAACACCGGGGAGCTGTTTTTT. Translation gives CASSQEAAATNTGELFF.

The CDR3 is CASSPTQGNYGYTF. Written as DNA, the CDR3 is TGCGCCAGCAGCCCCACTCAGGGGAACTATGGCTACACCTTC. V is TRBV5-1 and J is TRBJ1-2, with D perhaps matching TRBD1 (6 bases). The germline V gene has CDR1 SGHRS and CDR2 YFSETQ. The V end lost 4 bases, the J end lost 2 bases, and 12 bases lay between the germline ends. The CDR3 covers 14 residues.

The chain joins TRBV7-9 to TRBJ2-1; TRBD1 might be the D (7 bases). The CDR3 contains 15 residues. The germline V gene encodes CDR1 SEHNR and CDR2 FQNEAQ (reference sequence). The ends were cut back, 5 bases at V and 5 bases at J, with 16 bases in the middle. This CDR3 reads CASSPYDREDNEQFF. The CDR3 nucleotides read TGTGCCAGCAGCCCCTACGACAGGGAGGACAATGAGCAGTTCTTC.

The J gene is TRBJ1-2, the V gene TRBV7-9; the D gene is possibly TRBD1 (5 bases). Deletions cut 2 bases from V and 7 bases from J, with 11 bases between. The CDR3 contains 13 residues. Germline V gives CDR1 SEHNR, CDR2 FQNEAQ (reference sequence). The CDR3 sequence is CASSLTGVSGYTF. DNA of the CDR3: TGTGCCAGCAGCTTAACGGGGGTGAGTGGCTACACCTTC.

The chain carries TRBV29-1 and TRBJ2-7; 10 nucleotides match TRBD1. This CDR3 has 13 residues. Germline assignment: CDR1 SQVTM and CDR2 ANQGSEA. V lost 6 bases, J lost 2 bases, and 4 bases stayed unmatched. The DNA for the CDR3 is TGCAGCGTCGGGACAGGGGAGACCTACGAGCAGTACTTC. Amino acid sequence: CSVGTGETYEQYF.